Each of the 7 T cell receptor beta chains below was sequenced from the same sample in a study of T-cell memory formation after mild COVID-19. MiXCR, run by TCRdb on the 5' RACE reads, gives a single entry per CDR3 protein. The sample shows some 14,000 distinct CDR3 sequences, 15% to 20% of them seen only once. Material for sequencing was PBMCs or a T cell subset sorted from them (not recorded which). The receptors stem from a man younger than 35 who had mild COVID-19 (a few samples of this study predate the infection). Cell type and time point are not known.

This chain links TRBV10-3 with TRBJ1-1, with D possibly being TRBD1 (5 bases). V lost 3 bases and J lost 6, with 8 bases in between. CDR1 is ENHRY, CDR2 SYGVKD, per germline. This CDR3 is built from 12 residues. The CDR3 DNA reads as TGTGCCATCAGTGACAGGGTTGCTGAAGCTTTCTTT. Protein: CAISDRVAEAFF.

CDR3 in DNA: TGTGCCAGTACCCCTGGGGGGGGTAATTCACCCCTCCACTTT. This sequence encodes CASTPGGGNSPLHF. The chain recombines TRBV19 with TRBJ1-6; TRBD1 is a possible D gene (5 bases). The germline V gene has CDR1 LNHDA and CDR2 SQIVND (reference sequence). Trimming took 7 bases from V and 6 from J, leaving 13 bases between them. The CDR3 is 14 amino acids.

This clonotype appeared many times. This chain uses TRBV6-5 with TRBJ1-1; no firm D call. The CDR3 sequence is 15 residues long. Trimming took 0 bases from V and 4 from J, leaving 12 bases between them. Germline CDR1 reads MNHEY; CDR2 reads SVGAGI. CDR3 in amino acids: CASSYSLGMRTEAFF. CDR3 nucleotide sequence: TGTGCCAGCAGTTACTCTCTGGGTATGCGCACTGAAGCTTTCTTT.

This clonotype was counted ten times or more. The rearrangement joins TRBV7-9 to TRBJ2-1; D is uncertain. Germline loops: CDR1 SEHNR, CDR2 FQNEAQ (reference sequence). The V gene lost 5 bases and the J gene lost 1 base, with 15 bases spanning the gap. The CDR3 is 16 residues long. The DNA for the CDR3 is TGTGCCAGCAGCGCCGGTCGATACTTATCCTACAATGAGCAGTTCTTC. This translates into CASSAGRYLSYNEQFF. Full variable domain (outside the CDR3, taken from reference TRBV7-9 and TRBJ2-1): DTGVSQNPRHKITKRGQNVTFRCDPISEHNRLYWYRQTLGQGPEFLTYFQNEAQLEKSRLLSDRFSAERPKGSFSTLEIQRTEQGDSAMYLCASSAGRYLSYNEQFFGPGTRLTVL.

The chain couples TRBV12-3 or TRBV12-4 to TRBJ2-3; no clear D. Deletions cut 1 base from V and 6 bases from J, with 11 bases between. The CDR3 consists of 14 residues. CDR3 sequence reads: CASSLGQLRDTQYF. In nucleotides, the CDR3 is TGTGCCAGCAGTTTAGGGCAGCTGAGGGATACGCAGTATTTT.

This clonotype was observed at least ten times. The chain joins TRBV24-1 to TRBJ2-7; either TRBD1 or TRBD2 may fit D (6 bases each). Germline lookup yields CDR1 KGHDR and CDR2 SFDVKD. The CDR3 has 10 residues. For the CDR3, the DNA is TGTGCGGAGGGGGGTGGCGAGCAGTACTTC. Amino acid sequence: CAEGGGEQYF.

This clonotype was seen at least ten times. CDR3 DNA: TGTGCCAGCACCACCTTAAGGGGGAGCTCCTATAATTCACCCCTCCACTTT. Encoded protein: CASTTLRGSSYNSPLHF. This chain links TRBV11-2 with TRBJ1-6; maybe TRBD1 (6 bases). There are 17 residues in the CDR3. Per germline, CDR1 SGHAT and CDR2 FQNNGV. V lost 7 bases to trimming and J lost 0 bases, with 16 bases between them.